This passage covers 27 T cell receptor beta chains from one sample sequenced in a study of blood T cell repertoires in COVID-19. Produced via immunoSEQ multiplex PCR; TCRdb's table is partial and in-frame only. The table includes more than 11,000 clones, 75% to 90% detected once. Sequenced sample: peripheral blood. The receptors were sampled from a man over 45 with active COVID-19.

This chain links TRBV30 with TRBJ2-6; D gene unclear. CDR3 length: 18 amino acids. The ends were cut back, 5 bases at V and 3 bases at J, with 23 bases in the middle. Germline V gene lookup returns CDR1 GTSNPN and CDR2 SVGIG (reference sequence). The CDR3: CAWCAAYDAIYGANVLTF. CDR3 bases: TGTGCCTGGTGTGCCGCTTATGATGCGATCTATGGGGCCAACGTCCTGACTTTC.

V and J are TRBV7-6 and TRBJ2-1, with D unresolved. Trimming stripped 4 bases from V and 10 bases from J, with 11 bases between. The CDR3 contains 12 residues. Germline V gene data show CDR1 as SGHVS and CDR2 as FNYEAQ. This CDR3 is CASSSRPVEQFF. DNA of the CDR3: TGTGCCAGCAGCTCCAGGCCCGTAGAGCAGTTCTTC.

The chain employs TRBV7-9 and TRBJ2-1; TRBD2 matches at 13 bases. The V segment lost 5 bases and the J segment 5 bases; nucleotides outside the gene matches: 12. The V gene's germline CDR1 is SEHNR and CDR2 FQNEAQ (reference sequence). The CDR3 runs 18 residues. This chain's CDR3 is CASSPTSITSGRDNEQFF. The DNA of the CDR3 is TGTGCCAGCAGCCCAACCAGCATAACTAGCGGGAGGGACAATGAGCAGTTCTTC.

This clone was detected once. The chain recombines TRBV28 with TRBJ1-1, with a possible D match to TRBD1 (5 bases). Germline V CDR1 and CDR2: MDHEN, SYDVKM. Trimming pared 6 bases from V and 3 bases from J, leaving 17 bases between. This CDR3 region has 15 residues. Written as DNA, the CDR3 is TGTGCCAGCAGCTCCCCTCCTGGGGGGGACACTGAAGCTTTCTTT. It is translated as CASSSPPGGDTEAFF. The whole variable domain, filled in from reference TRBV28 and TRBJ1-1, reads DVKVTQSSRYLVKRTGEKVFLECVQDMDHENMFWYRQDPGLGLRLIYFSYDVKMKEKGDIPEGYSVSREKKERFSLILESASTNQTSMYLCASSSPPGGDTEAFFGQGTRLTVV.

The gene calls are TRBV24-1 and TRBJ2-3, with a possible D match to TRBD2 (6 bases). The V gene lost 9 bases and the J gene lost 0 bases, with 6 bases spanning the gap. The CDR3 extends over 12 amino acids. Germline V gene data show CDR1 as KGHDR and CDR2 as SFDVKD. The CDR3 here is CATGTSTDTQYF. CDR3 coding DNA: TGTGCCACCGGGACTAGCACAGATACGCAGTATTTT.

The gene calls are TRBV14 and TRBJ1-2, with TRBD1 as a possible D gene (6 bases). The V end was cut by 1 base, the J end by 5 bases, with 11 bases between. The CDR3 spans 14 residues. Germline V gives CDR1 SGHDN, CDR2 FVKESK. CDR3 nucleotide sequence: TGTGCCAGCAGCCAAGTGGCAGGACAGTATGGCTACACCTTC. It yields the protein CASSQVAGQYGYTF.

The chain carries TRBV6-2 or TRBV6-3 and TRBJ1-5; unclear D gene. Trimming left V 4 bases short and J 4 bases short, with 8 bases between. The CDR3 has 13 amino acids. Per germline, CDR1 MNHEY and CDR2 SVGEGT. CDR3 in DNA: TGTGCCAGCAGTTGGAGTAGTAATCAGCCCCAGCATTTT. Translating it yields CASSWSSNQPQHF.

The genes are TRBV6-1 and TRBJ1-4; D call uncertain. Trimming took 2 bases from V and 8 from J, leaving 9 bases between them. The CDR3 has 13 residues. Germline V CDR1 and CDR2: MNHNS, SASEGT. CDR3 sequence (DNA): TGTGCCAGCAGTGAACGGGATCGGGAAAAACTGTTTTTT. Its protein is CASSERDREKLFF.

This clone was observed a handful of times. The chain is built from TRBV20-1 and TRBJ2-1; 8 bases are a match to TRBD2. Germline assignment: CDR1 DFQATT and CDR2 SNEGSKA (reference sequence). This CDR3 contains 15 residues. With V trimmed by 3 bases and J by 7 bases, 11 bases remained unmatched. The CDR3 nucleotides read TGCAGTGCTAGTGGACTAGCTCGCGGGAAGAATGAGCAGTTCTTC. It is translated as CSASGLARGKNEQFF.

The V gene is TRBV11-3, the J gene TRBJ2-1; 12 nucleotides agree with TRBD2. The germline V gene encodes CDR1 SGHNT and CDR2 YENEEA. The ends lost 1 base at V and 10 bases at J; junction bases unmatched: 5. The CDR3 sequence is 15 residues long. The CDR3 DNA sequence: TGTGCCAGCAGCTTAGCTAGCGGGAGGGGGGCAGAGCAGTTCTTC. This encodes CASSLASGRGAEQFF.

This clone was recorded a few times. Germline is not matched at one junction end, which may reflect a read error. The gene calls are TRBV6-5 and TRBJ2-3; 13 bases fit TRBD2. CDR1 is MNHEY and CDR2 is SVGAGI in the germline V gene. The CDR3 is 13 amino acids. CDR3 in amino acids: CASSSGSTSGRYF. The CDR3 nucleotides read TGTGCCAGCAGTTCGGGTTCGACTAGCGGGAGGTACTTT.

The DNA for the CDR3 is TGTGCCAGCAGTTTAGGGGACAGCTACAATGAGCAGTTCTTC. Translation gives CASSLGDSYNEQFF. The chain recombines TRBV27 with TRBJ2-1; TRBD1 matches at 7 bases. V dropped 2 bases and J dropped 3; count of bases not matched to a gene: 1. Looked up from germline, CDR1 is MNHEY and CDR2 is SMNVEV (reference sequence). This CDR3 contains 14 residues.

V and J are TRBV6-5 and TRBJ1-2; 8 positions agree with TRBD1. Germline V gives CDR1 MNHEY, CDR2 SVGAGI. J was trimmed by 1 base and V by 6 bases; bases with no gene match: 7. The CDR3 spans 15 residues. The CDR3 reads CASRFGQGGNYGYTF. The DNA for the CDR3 is TGTGCCAGCAGGTTCGGACAGGGCGGTAACTATGGCTACACCTTC.

The genes are TRBV12-3 or TRBV12-4 and TRBJ1-2; no clear D gene. CDR3 size: 13 residues. V was pared by 8 bases and J by 4 bases, with 14 bases between. The CDR3 DNA follows: TGTGCCAGCGGACGTGGGAGCTTCTATGGCTACACCTTC. It is translated as CASGRGSFYGYTF.

The rearrangement joins TRBV15 to TRBJ2-2; 9 nucleotides agree with TRBD2. V lost 5 bases to trimming and J lost 2 bases; unmatched junction nucleotides: 3. This CDR3 has 15 residues. Germline assignment: CDR1 LNHNV and CDR2 YYDKDF (reference sequence). The chain's CDR3 is CATSVLAGNTGELFF. Written as DNA, the CDR3 is TGTGCCACCAGCGTACTAGCGGGTAACACCGGGGAGCTGTTTTTT.

The chain is built from TRBV7-9 and TRBJ2-7, with D unresolved. Germline V gene sequence: CDR1 SEHNR, CDR2 FQNEAQ (reference sequence). V lost 3 bases and J 0 bases, leaving 6 bases between the germline ends. The CDR3 extends over 13 amino acids. The CDR3 DNA reads TGTGCCAGCAGCTTCCTAGACTCCTACGAGCAGTACTTC. Encoded protein: CASSFLDSYEQYF.

The rearrangement joins TRBV5-1 to TRBJ2-2; 14 bases are shared with TRBD2. J gave up 7 bases and V 3 bases, and 11 bases lay outside the gene matches. CDR3 length equals 18 residues. Germline-derived CDR1 and CDR2 are SGHRS and YFSETQ. The CDR3 loop reads CASSSQMTSGRAGGELFF. The DNA of the CDR3 is TGCGCCAGCAGCTCACAAATGACTAGCGGGAGGGCCGGCGGGGAGCTGTTTTTT.

J is TRBJ2-2 and V is TRBV27; TRBD1 might be the D (6 bases). The V end lost 7 bases, the J end lost 7 bases, and 10 bases lay between the germline ends. Germline V lookup: CDR1 MNHEY, CDR2 SMNVEV (reference sequence). The CDR3 length is 12 residues. The CDR3 is CASKQGSGELFF. CDR3 in DNA: TGTGCCAGCAAGCAGGGGAGCGGGGAGCTGTTTTTT.

The V gene is TRBV5-1, the J gene TRBJ2-7; 9 bases fit TRBD1. The trim removed 0 bases at V and 3 bases at J, leaving 4 bases unmatched. Germline CDR1 and CDR2: SGHRS and YFSETQ. The CDR3 sequence is 15 residues long. In DNA, the CDR3 is TGCGCCAGCAGCTTGGATGGGACAGGGAACTACGAGCAGTACTTC. Translation gives CASSLDGTGNYEQYF. Drawing the rest from reference TRBV5-1 and TRBJ2-7, the complete variable domain is KAGVTQTPRYLIKTRGQQVTLSCSPISGHRSVSWYQQTPGQGLQFLFEYFSETQRNKGNFPGRFSGRQFSNSRSEMNVSTLELGDSALYLCASSLDGTGNYEQYFGPGTRLTVT.

The V call is TRBV28, the J call TRBJ1-1; D is unresolved. With 3 bases removed from V and 10 bases from J, the gap between germline ends came to 12 bases. The germline CDR1 and CDR2 sequences are MDHEN and SYDVKM. The CDR3 has 12 amino acids. DNA of the CDR3: TGTGCCAGCAGTTTCGCCGGTCTAGGAGCTTTCTTT. Translating it yields CASSFAGLGAFF.

The V and J genes are TRBV27 and TRBJ2-3; D remains unclear. Looked up from germline, CDR1 is MNHEY and CDR2 is SMNVEV (reference sequence). V gave up 5 bases and J gave up 2 bases, with 14 bases separating them. The CDR3 is 15 amino acids. CDR3 in amino acids: CASSMWAPATDTQYF. CDR3 nucleotides: TGTGCCAGCAGTATGTGGGCCCCGGCCACAGATACGCAGTATTTT.

The rearrangement joins TRBV28 to TRBJ2-2; 14 bases fit TRBD2. With 6 bases clipped from V and 6 bases from J, the junction kept 6 bases outside the gene matches. Per the germline V gene, CDR1 is MDHEN and CDR2 is SYDVKM. The CDR3 sequence is 16 residues long. CDR3 nucleotides: TGTGCCAGCAGCCCGGGACTAGCGGGAGCTCCCGGGGAGCTGTTTTTT. It specifies CASSPGLAGAPGELFF. Full variable domain (missing parts from reference TRBV28 and TRBJ2-2): DVKVTQSSRYLVKRTGEKVFLECVQDMDHENMFWYRQDPGLGLRLIYFSYDVKMKEKGDIPEGYSVSREKKERFSLILESASTNQTSMYLCASSPGLAGAPGELFFGEGSRLTVL.

The chain recombines TRBV7-3 with TRBJ2-1, with TRBD2 matching over 8 bases. V shed 0 bases, J shed 7 bases, and the junction held 5 bases outside the gene matches. The CDR3 covers 15 residues. Looked up from germline, CDR1 is SGHTA and CDR2 is FQGTGA. The chain's CDR3 is CASSLTASGWNEQFF. The CDR3 DNA reads TGTGCCAGCAGCTTAACGGCTAGCGGGTGGAATGAGCAGTTCTTC.

The chain couples TRBV7-3 to TRBJ2-3; D is ambiguous. CDR1 and CDR2 from the germline V gene are SGHTA and FQGTGA. V was pared by 4 bases and J by 0 bases, with 5 bases between. This CDR3 is 13 amino acids long. CDR3 residues: CASSSTSTDTQYF. In DNA form, the CDR3 reads TGTGCCAGCAGCTCTACTAGCACAGATACGCAGTATTTT.

The J gene is TRBJ2-1, the V gene TRBV6-5; the match to TRBD2 covers 12 bases. V lost 6 bases and J lost 3; bases outside the gene matches: 3. This CDR3 has 15 amino acids. Germline CDR1 MNHEY, CDR2 SVGAGI. CDR3 amino acids: CASSLTSGSYNEQFF. In DNA form, the CDR3 reads TGTGCCAGCAGCCTGACTAGCGGGAGCTACAATGAGCAGTTCTTC.

The chain carries TRBV28 and TRBJ2-7; possibly TRBD2 for D (6 bases). CDR1 MDHEN and CDR2 SYDVKM come from the germline V gene. The CDR3 length is 14 residues. The ends were cut back, 6 bases at V and 7 bases at J, with 19 bases in the middle. CDR3 protein: CASSLLGGVGEQYF. As DNA, the CDR3 is TGTGCCAGCAGCCTATTAGGCGGGGTCGGGGAGCAGTACTTC.

The chain recombines TRBV6-2 or TRBV6-3 with TRBJ2-7, with D hard to call. Trimming removed 2 bases at V and 6 bases at J, with 8 bases between. The CDR3 runs 12 residues. CDR1 and CDR2 (germline): MNHEY, SVGEGT. The CDR3 reads CASSYTVGEQYF. In DNA, the CDR3 is TGTGCCAGCAGTTACACGGTCGGCGAGCAGTACTTC.